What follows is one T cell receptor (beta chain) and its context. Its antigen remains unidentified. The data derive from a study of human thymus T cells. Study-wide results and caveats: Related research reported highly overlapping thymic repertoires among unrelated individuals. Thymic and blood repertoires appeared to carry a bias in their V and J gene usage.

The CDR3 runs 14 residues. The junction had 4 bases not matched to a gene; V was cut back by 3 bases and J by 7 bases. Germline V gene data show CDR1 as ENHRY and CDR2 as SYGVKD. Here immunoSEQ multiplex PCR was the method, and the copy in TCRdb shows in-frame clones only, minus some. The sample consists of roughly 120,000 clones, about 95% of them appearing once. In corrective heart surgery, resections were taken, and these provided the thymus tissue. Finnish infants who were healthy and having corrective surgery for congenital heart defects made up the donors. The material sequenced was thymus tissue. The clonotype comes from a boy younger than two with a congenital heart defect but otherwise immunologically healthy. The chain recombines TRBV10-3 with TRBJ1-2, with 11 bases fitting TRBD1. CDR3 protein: CAISDGQGASGYTF. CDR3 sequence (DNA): TGTGCCATCAGTGACGGACAGGGGGCTAGTGGCTACACCTTC.